This TCR beta chain was found in a study of molecular identifiers for immune sequencing clone quantification. The CDR3 is made up of 15 amino acids. Looked up from germline, CDR1 is SQVTM and CDR2 is ANQGSEA. V lost 1 base to trimming and J lost 0 bases, with 10 bases between them. Sequencing libraries of naive CD8 cells derived from approximately 20,000 to 1,000,000 sorted cells with 10%, 30% or 50% RNA. CD8+CD4-CCR7+CD45RA+ cells were sorted as naive CD8 T cells. Broader study findings: The share of molecules held by clones above 20 RNA copies was over 99% in effector cells and under 1% in naive cells.

From the PCR reads, TCRdb called clonotypes with MiXCR, one entry per CDR3 protein. The repertoire consists of 400,000 to 600,000 distinct CDR3 sequences, with 25% occurring once and the leading ten covering around 0.8%. With regard to this clonotype: Its specificity is not known. This could be a read error, since a much larger clone is one nucleotide away. Here the CDR3 omits its conserved ending phenylalanine or tryptophan, so a read error is the likely source.

The chain carries TRBV29-1 and TRBJ1-3, with D unclear. Sequenced sample: naive CD8+ T cells from blood, with Jurkat cell RNA spiked in. The subset was: FACS-sorted CD8+CD4-CCR7+CD45RA+ naive T cells. This TCR was recovered from a human donor in good health. Some libraries in this study had Jurkat cell RNA spiked in. The CDR3 protein is CSVEGSESSGNTIYS. The CDR3 DNA is TGCAGCGTTGAAGGCAGCGAGTCCTCTGGAAACACCATATATTCT.